What follows are 10 T cell receptor beta chains derived from one specimen sequenced in a study of T cells in Graves' hyperthyroidism and ophthalmopathy. Amplification yielded TCR beta CDR3 regions, with RNA transcripts as the source. Initially, a first-round RT-PCR of the TCR CDR3 employed the HTBI primer set. Each CDR3 protein gets one entry after TCRdb re-called the multiplex PCR reads with MiXCR. The sample holds about 210,000 distinct CDR3 sequences, about 15% seen once. The source material was blood. These receptors originate from a man between 50 and 59 years old with Graves' hyperthyroidism.

This clonotype was picked up many times. The chain uses TRBV6-1 and TRBJ1-5, with 7 bases fitting TRBD1. CDR3 length equals 15 residues. Losses at the gene ends were 6 bases for V and 5 bases for J; bases not matched to a gene: 10. Germline loops: CDR1 MNHNS, CDR2 SASEGT. CDR3 protein: CASRSVQGFDQPQHF. CDR3 nucleotide sequence: TGTGCCAGCAGGTCTGTACAGGGGTTTGATCAGCCCCAGCATTTT.

The table lists this clonotype with many counts. The chain couples TRBV5-5 to TRBJ2-5, with a tentative D call TRBD1 (6 bases). The CDR3 runs to 14 residues. V was clipped by 1 base and J by 3 bases, with 10 bases between them. Germline CDR1 reads SGHKS; CDR2 reads YYEKEE (reference sequence). CDR3 sequence reads: CASSLSRQEETQYF. The CDR3 DNA reads TGTGCCAGCAGCTTGTCCAGACAGGAAGAGACCCAGTACTTC.

The genes are TRBV19 and TRBJ2-7, with TRBD2 as a possible D gene (6 bases). CDR3 length: 12 residues. Trimming removed 3 bases at V and 7 bases at J, with 10 bases between. CDR1 is LNHDA, CDR2 SQIVND, per germline (reference sequence). CDR3 residues: CASSIRGGEQYF. In DNA form, the CDR3 reads TGTGCCAGTAGTATCCGCGGAGGGGAGCAGTACTTC.

In this sample, this clonotype turned up a few times. The chain recombines TRBV20-1 with TRBJ1-2; D is unclear. V was trimmed by 1 base and J by 1 base, leaving 10 bases between them. The germline V gene encodes CDR1 DFQATT and CDR2 SNEGSKA (reference sequence). The CDR3 length is 14 residues. This chain's CDR3 is CSARVLGFNYGYTF. The DNA for the CDR3 is TGCAGTGCTAGAGTACTTGGGTTTAACTATGGCTACACCTTC.

This clonotype was counted ten times or more. This rearrangement joins TRBV11-2 to TRBJ2-7; D unclear. The CDR3 runs 11 residues. V was pared by 4 bases and J by 6 bases, with 7 bases between. Germline values: CDR1 SGHAT, CDR2 FQNNGV. CDR3 residues: CASSSRVEQYF. The CDR3 DNA follows: TGTGCCAGCAGCTCTCGGGTCGAGCAGTACTTC.

Many counts were recorded for this clonotype. This rearrangement joins TRBV5-1 to TRBJ2-7; D unresolved. Trimming took off 0 bases at V and 5 bases at J, with 18 bases between the two ends. This CDR3 spans 16 amino acids. Per germline, CDR1 SGHRS and CDR2 YFSETQ. In DNA, the CDR3 is TGCGCCAGCAGCTTGGATCGGCGGCAGGACCCCCACGAGCAGTACTTC. Protein sequence: CASSLDRRQDPHEQYF.

This clonotype was observed at least ten times. The CDR3 is CASSLEGSYEQYF. CDR3 DNA: TGCGCCAGCAGCTTGGAGGGTTCCTACGAGCAGTACTTC. This sequence joins TRBV5-1 and TRBJ2-7, with D unclear. The germline CDR1 and CDR2 sequences are SGHRS and YFSETQ. With 0 bases removed from V and 1 base from J, the gap between germline ends came to 5 bases. CDR3 length equals 13 residues.

Ten or more counts support this clonotype. The rearrangement uses TRBV3-1 and TRBJ2-7; 8 bases match TRBD2. J gave up 0 bases and V 4 bases, and 8 bases lay outside the gene matches. From germline, CDR1 is LGHDT and CDR2 YNNKEL (reference sequence). The CDR3 sequence is 16 residues long. This chain's CDR3 is CASSRGAGALSYEQYF. Written as DNA, the CDR3 is TGTGCCAGCAGCCGGGGAGCGGGAGCCCTCTCCTACGAGCAGTACTTC.

This clonotype has more than one count but fewer than ten. CDR3 sequence (DNA): TGTGCCAGCAGCGTAAGGTTTCGCGAGCAGTACTTC. It is translated as CASSVRFREQYF. V and J are TRBV9 and TRBJ2-7; no clear D. Per germline, CDR1 SGDLS and CDR2 YYNGEE. V shed 1 base and J shed 6 bases, with 8 bases lying between them. The CDR3 totals 12 residues. The full variable domain, in which reference TRBV9 and TRBJ2-7 provide the parts outside the CDR3, is DSGVTQTPKHLITATGQRVTLRCSPRSGDLSVYWYQQSLDQGLQFLIQYYNGEERAKGNILERFSAQQFPDLHSELNLSSLELGDSALYFCASSVRFREQYFGPGTRLTVT.

This clonotype was seen many times. The gene calls are TRBV30 and TRBJ1-1, with 8 bases identical to TRBD1. J gave up 1 base and V 6 bases, and 4 bases lay outside the gene matches. Germline values: CDR1 GTSNPN, CDR2 SVGIG (reference sequence). The CDR3 has 13 amino acids. The CDR3 loop reads CACGDRWNTEAFF. CDR3 nucleotide sequence: TGTGCCTGTGGGGACAGGTGGAACACTGAAGCTTTCTTT.